What follows are 17 T cell receptor beta chains derived from one specimen sequenced in a study of T-cell reconstitution after alpha-beta-depleted transplantation in children. The TCRbeta library incorporated unique molecular identifiers. One entry per CDR3 protein, called by TCRdb with MiXCR from the PCR reads. The table includes about 410,000 distinct CDR3 sequences, just over 20% detected once. The source material was PBMCs from the stem cell graft donor, sampled from the stem cell graft. These receptors all come from a human donor who donated a stem cell graft to a child with acute myeloid leukemia.

This clonotype was observed a handful of times. The chain is built from TRBV24-1 and TRBJ2-1, with 9 positions matching TRBD2. The trim removed 9 bases at V and 5 bases at J, leaving 13 bases unmatched. The CDR3 sequence is 16 residues long. Germline CDR1 KGHDR, CDR2 SFDVKD. CDR3 region: CATRCCAGGSDNEQFF. The CDR3 nucleotides read TGTGCCACCCGATGCTGCGCGGGAGGGAGCGACAATGAGCAGTTCTTC.

The rearrangement joins TRBV15 to TRBJ2-1; 14 nucleotides align to TRBD2. Losses at the gene ends were 5 bases for V and 9 bases for J; bases not matched to a gene: 6. This CDR3 has 15 amino acids. CDR1 is LNHNV and CDR2 is YYDKDF in the germline V gene (reference sequence). The CDR3 DNA sequence: TGTGCCACCAGCGACGGGACTAGCGGGAGTGGTGAGCAGTTCTTC. Translation: CATSDGTSGSGEQFF. The full variable domain, its missing parts supplied by reference TRBV15 and TRBJ2-1, is DAMVIQNPRYQVTQFGKPVTLSCSQTLNHNVMYWYQQKSSQAPKLLFHYYDKDFNNEADTPDNFQSRRPNTSFCFLDIRSPGLGDTAMYLCATSDGTSGSGEQFFGPGTRLTVL.

V gene TRBV3-1 combines with J gene TRBJ1-4; unclear D gene. Trimming removed 8 bases at V and 0 bases at J, with 10 bases between. Germline lookup yields CDR1 LGHDT and CDR2 YNNKEL (reference sequence). The CDR3 consists of 14 residues. In DNA form, the CDR3 reads TGTGCCAGCGCCCACACTGCAACTAATGAAAAACTGTTTTTT. This gives the protein CASAHTATNEKLFF.

This clonotype was recorded at least ten times. CDR3 loop: CSVSEGGLYNEQFF. In DNA form, the CDR3 reads TGCAGCGTCTCCGAGGGGGGCCTCTACAATGAGCAGTTCTTC. The chain recombines TRBV29-1 with TRBJ2-1; D assignment may be TRBD1 or TRBD2 (6 bases each). In germline, CDR1 is SQVTM, CDR2 ANQGSEA. Trimming shortened V by 6 bases and J by 3 bases, and 15 bases separated the two germline ends. The CDR3 contains 14 residues.

This clonotype was seen repeatedly, ten times or more. The rearrangement joins TRBV20-1 to TRBJ2-1, with TRBD2 as a possible D gene (5 bases). The CDR3 is 13 amino acids. Per germline, CDR1 DFQATT and CDR2 SNEGSKA (reference sequence). V was shortened by 0 bases and J by 10 bases, with 13 bases between the two germline ends. The CDR3 DNA is TGCAGTGCTAGAGATCCGTCAGCGGCGGAGCAGTTCTTC. The encoded protein is CSARDPSAAEQFF.

This sequence joins TRBV10-3 and TRBJ2-3, with 8 positions matching TRBD1. This CDR3 is 16 amino acids long. Germline V gene data show CDR1 as ENHRY and CDR2 as SYGVKD. V lost 3 bases, J lost 3 bases, and 8 bases stayed unmatched. The CDR3 here is CAISEQGVGVTDTQYF. The DNA of the CDR3 is TGTGCCATCAGTGAACAGGGGGTAGGTGTAACAGATACGCAGTATTTT.

J is TRBJ2-2 and V is TRBV24-1, with 8 bases identical to TRBD1. Germline CDR1 reads KGHDR; CDR2 reads SFDVKD. The V and J ends lost 3 bases and 0 bases, in that order; junction bases with no gene match: 5. The CDR3 contains 17 residues. In nucleotides, the CDR3 is TGTGCCACCAGTGATCCACCCAGGGGGCCGAACACCGGGGAGCTGTTTTTT. Translated: CATSDPPRGPNTGELFF.

With regard to this clonotype: A much larger clone lies a single base off, so this may be a read error. The CDR3 here is CASSYWTGLVEQYF. CDR3 bases: TGTGCCAGCAGCTACTGGACAGGGTTGGTCGAGCAGTACTTC. The chain couples TRBV5-5 to TRBJ2-7; 8 bases align to TRBD1. With 3 bases clipped from V and 6 bases from J, the junction kept 8 bases outside the gene matches. The germline V gene has CDR1 SGHKS and CDR2 YYEKEE (reference sequence). This CDR3 is 14 amino acids long.

V and J are TRBV15 and TRBJ1-5; D call uncertain. CDR1 and CDR2 (germline): LNHNV, YYDKDF (reference sequence). V shed 5 bases and J shed 9 bases, with 11 bases lying between them. CDR3 size: 12 residues. The CDR3 DNA reads as TGTGCCACCAGCTCCACGATGGGGCCCCAGCATTTT. It specifies CATSSTMGPQHF.

This clonotype has a handful of counts. The V and J genes are TRBV29-1 and TRBJ2-2; D perhaps matches TRBD2 (5 bases). The CDR3 loop spans 13 amino acids. Per the germline V gene, CDR1 is SQVTM and CDR2 is ANQGSEA. V was cut by 3 bases and J by 4 bases, with 9 bases left in between. The DNA of the CDR3 is TGCAGCGTTGACGGGGTTGTCACCGGGGAGCTGTTTTTT. The encoded protein is CSVDGVVTGELFF.

This clonotype was picked up many times. This sequence joins TRBV28 and TRBJ2-7; the D gene is possibly TRBD1 (6 bases). Germline V gene data show CDR1 as MDHEN and CDR2 as SYDVKM. The V and J ends lost 4 bases and 5 bases respectively, with 15 bases between them. This CDR3 spans 14 amino acids. CDR3 protein: CASSSRQGWHEQYF. The CDR3 DNA sequence: TGTGCCAGCAGTTCGCGGCAGGGGTGGCACGAGCAGTACTTC.

This clonotype was counted ten times or more. The J gene is TRBJ2-7, the V gene TRBV12-3 or TRBV12-4, with 11 positions matching TRBD1. CDR3 length: 14 residues. J was trimmed by 5 bases and V by 6 bases; bases with no gene match: 6. The CDR3 bases are TGTGCCAGCAGCCTGGGACAGGGGGTAGACGAGCAGTACTTC. Protein product: CASSLGQGVDEQYF.

The rearrangement uses TRBV5-5 and TRBJ2-3; 10 bases agree with TRBD2. The V gene's germline CDR1 is SGHKS and CDR2 YYEKEE (reference sequence). V was clipped by 6 bases and J by 5 bases; unmatched bases: 9. This CDR3 spans 15 amino acids. CDR3 sequence (DNA): TGTGCCAGCAAGAGTCTAGCGGGAGCCCAAGATACGCAGTATTTT. Translating it yields CASKSLAGAQDTQYF. Full variable domain (rest looked up from reference TRBV5-5 and TRBJ2-3): DAGVTQSPTHLIKTRGQQVTLRCSPISGHKSVSWYQQVLGQGPQFIFQYYEKEERGRGNFPDRFSARQFPNYSSELNVNALLLGDSALYLCASKSLAGAQDTQYFGPGTRLTVL.

This clonotype was detected a few times. This chain connects TRBV28 to TRBJ2-1; D is unresolved. CDR3 size: 12 residues. Trimming took 8 bases from V and 5 from J, leaving 10 bases between them. Looked up from germline, CDR1 is MDHEN and CDR2 is SYDVKM. This CDR3 is CASEAFHNEQFF. In DNA, the CDR3 is TGTGCCAGCGAGGCATTCCACAATGAGCAGTTCTTC. Full variable domain (outside the CDR3, taken from reference TRBV28 and TRBJ2-1): DVKVTQSSRYLVKRTGEKVFLECVQDMDHENMFWYRQDPGLGLRLIYFSYDVKMKEKGDIPEGYSVSREKKERFSLILESASTNQTSMYLCASEAFHNEQFFGPGTRLTVL.

There are a few counts of this clonotype. The chain combines TRBV9 with TRBJ2-3, with TRBD1 as a possible D gene (5 bases). The germline gives CDR1 SGDLS, CDR2 YYNGEE. The CDR3 has 15 residues. V lost 0 bases, J lost 4 bases, and 12 bases lay in between. CDR3 coding DNA: TGTGCCAGCAGCGTAGTAGGGGAACGGGCAGATACGCAGTATTTT. Amino acid sequence: CASSVVGERADTQYF. The variable domain in full, completed from reference TRBV9 and TRBJ2-3, reads DSGVTQTPKHLITATGQRVTLRCSPRSGDLSVYWYQQSLDQGLQFLIQYYNGEERAKGNILERFSAQQFPDLHSELNLSSLELGDSALYFCASSVVGERADTQYFGPGTRLTVL.

The chain recombines TRBV7-8 with TRBJ2-5, with 8 bases matching TRBD1. The CDR3 is 15 amino acids. Per the germline V gene, CDR1 is SGHVS and CDR2 is FQNEAQ. V gave up 4 bases and J gave up 7 bases; unmatched junction bases: 11. Written as DNA, the CDR3 is TGTGCCAGCAGCTCAACAGGGGGAGCAACGGGGACCCAGTACTTC. This encodes CASSSTGGATGTQYF. Variable domain in full (rest from reference TRBV7-8 and TRBJ2-5): GAGVSQSPRYKVAKRGQDVALRCDPISGHVSLFWYQQALGQGPEFLTYFQNEAQLDKSGLPSDRFFAERPEGSVSTLKIQRTQQEDSAVYLCASSSTGGATGTQYFGPGTRLLVL.

Here the CDR3 DNA reads TGTGCCAGCAGTGGACTAGCGGGACCAGAGCAGTTCTTC. As protein: CASSGLAGPEQFF. The V call is TRBV7-3, the J call TRBJ2-1, with TRBD2 matching 12 bases. Losses at the gene ends were 6 bases for V and 10 bases for J; bases not matched to a gene: 4. CDR3 length: 13 residues. CDR1 is SGHTA, CDR2 FQGTGA, per germline.